The entry that follows covers one T cell receptor beta chain sequence. This sample was taken from a study of blood T cell repertoires in COVID-19. Whole-study context: Sources were T cells, B-cell-depleted T cells, or PBMCs; the material itself was cDNA or gDNA.

Researchers sorted participants into cohorts using their self-reported clinical history. The recovered donors of Cohort 3 showed two negative PCRs, clearance, or symptom resolution. Study processing details: Amplified reference gene primers provided the basis for estimating nucleated cell counts. TCRdb keeps only in-frame clones here, not all; method: immunoSEQ multiplex PCR. D and trimming were read from the DNA, whereas the V and J calls and clone size are those reported in that table. The repertoire holds roughly 380,000 clones, with approximately 89% as singletons. Sequenced input: PBMCs or T cells enriched from blood (not recorded which). This sequence was found in a man younger than 40 who had recovered from COVID-19.

As DNA, the CDR3 is TGTGCTAGTGGCACAGGCTCCTGGGGCACTGAAGCTTTCTTT. This encodes CASGTGSWGTEAFF. The rearrangement links TRBV12-5 to TRBJ1-1; possibly TRBD1 for D (5 bases). From germline, CDR1 is LGHNT and CDR2 FRNRAP. The CDR3 is made up of 14 amino acids. Trimming pared 6 bases from V and 4 bases from J, leaving 15 bases between.